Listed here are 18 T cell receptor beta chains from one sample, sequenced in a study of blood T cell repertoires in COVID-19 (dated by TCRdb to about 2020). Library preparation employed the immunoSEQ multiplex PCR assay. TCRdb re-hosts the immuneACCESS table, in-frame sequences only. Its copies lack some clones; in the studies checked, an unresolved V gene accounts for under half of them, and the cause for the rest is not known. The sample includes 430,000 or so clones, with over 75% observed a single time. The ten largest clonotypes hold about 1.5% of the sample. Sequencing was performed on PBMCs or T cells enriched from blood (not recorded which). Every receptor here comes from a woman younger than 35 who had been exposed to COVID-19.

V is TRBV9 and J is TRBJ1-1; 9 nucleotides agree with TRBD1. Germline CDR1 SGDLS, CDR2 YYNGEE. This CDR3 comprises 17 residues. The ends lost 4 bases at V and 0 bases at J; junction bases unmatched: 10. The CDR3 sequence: CASSPPGQGSLNTEAFF. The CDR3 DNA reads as TGTGCCAGCAGCCCCCCGGGACAGGGTAGTCTGAACACTGAAGCTTTCTTT.

CDR3 nucleotides: TGTGCCAGCAGCCTGCCCGGAGATAGGCCAGATACGCAGTATTTT. Residues: CASSLPGDRPDTQYF. This chain connects TRBV7-9 to TRBJ2-3, with D hard to call. CDR3 length equals 15 residues. Germline loops: CDR1 SEHNR, CDR2 FQNEAQ (reference sequence). The V end lost 5 bases, the J end lost 4 bases, and 16 bases lay between the germline ends. Using reference TRBV7-9 and TRBJ2-3 for the parts outside the CDR3, the full variable domain is DTGVSQNPRHKITKRGQNVTFRCDPISEHNRLYWYRQTLGQGPEFLTYFQNEAQLEKSRLLSDRFSAERPKGSFSTLEIQRTEQGDSAMYLCASSLPGDRPDTQYFGPGTRLTVL.

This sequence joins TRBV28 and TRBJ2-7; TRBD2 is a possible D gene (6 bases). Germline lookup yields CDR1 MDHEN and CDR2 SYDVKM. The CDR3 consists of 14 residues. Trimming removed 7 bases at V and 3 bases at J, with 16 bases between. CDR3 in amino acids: CASTVGLPHYEQYF. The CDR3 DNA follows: TGTGCCAGCACCGTGGGACTGCCCCACTACGAGCAGTACTTC.

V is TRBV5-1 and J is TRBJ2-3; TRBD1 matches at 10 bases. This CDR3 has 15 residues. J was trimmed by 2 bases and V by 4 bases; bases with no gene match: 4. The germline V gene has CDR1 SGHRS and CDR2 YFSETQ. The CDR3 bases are TGCGCCAGCAGCGGGACAGGGGATTACACAGATACGCAGTATTTT. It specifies CASSGTGDYTDTQYF.

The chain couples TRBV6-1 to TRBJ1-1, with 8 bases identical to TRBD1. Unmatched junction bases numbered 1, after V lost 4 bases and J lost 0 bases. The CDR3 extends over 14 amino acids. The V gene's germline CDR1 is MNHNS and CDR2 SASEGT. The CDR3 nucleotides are TGTGCCAGCAGTGGACAGGGGATGAACACTGAAGCTTTCTTT. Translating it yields CASSGQGMNTEAFF.

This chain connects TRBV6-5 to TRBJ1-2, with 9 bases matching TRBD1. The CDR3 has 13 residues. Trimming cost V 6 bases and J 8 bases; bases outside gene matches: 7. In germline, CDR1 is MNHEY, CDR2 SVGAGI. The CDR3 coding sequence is TGTGCCAGCAGCCCGGGACAGGGTTGGGGCTACACCTTC. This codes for CASSPGQGWGYTF.

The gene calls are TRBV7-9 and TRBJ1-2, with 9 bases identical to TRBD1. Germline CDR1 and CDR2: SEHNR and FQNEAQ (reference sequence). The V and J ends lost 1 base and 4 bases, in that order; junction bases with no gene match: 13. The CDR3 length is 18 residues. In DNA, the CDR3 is TGTGCCAGCAGCTTAGGTCAAATGCGGGACAGGGATGGCTATGGCTACACCTTC. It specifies CASSLGQMRDRDGYGYTF.

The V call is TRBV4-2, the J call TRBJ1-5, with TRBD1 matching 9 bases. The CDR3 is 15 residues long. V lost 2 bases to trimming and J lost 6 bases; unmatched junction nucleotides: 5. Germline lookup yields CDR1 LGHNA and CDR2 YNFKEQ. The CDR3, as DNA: TGTGCCAGCAGCCAATCGGGACAGGGTGGTCAGCCCCAGCATTTT. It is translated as CASSQSGQGGQPQHF.

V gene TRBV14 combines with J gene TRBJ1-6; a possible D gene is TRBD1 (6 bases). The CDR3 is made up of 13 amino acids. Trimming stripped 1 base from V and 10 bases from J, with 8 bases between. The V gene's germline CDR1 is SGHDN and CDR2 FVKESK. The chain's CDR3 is CASSQVGQSPLHF. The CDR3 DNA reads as TGTGCCAGCAGCCAAGTAGGACAGTCACCCCTCCACTTT.

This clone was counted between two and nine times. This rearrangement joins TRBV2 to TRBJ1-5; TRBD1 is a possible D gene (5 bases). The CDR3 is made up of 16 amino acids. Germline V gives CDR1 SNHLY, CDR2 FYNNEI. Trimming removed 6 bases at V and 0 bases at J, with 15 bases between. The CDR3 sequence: CASRPGRAPSNQPQHF. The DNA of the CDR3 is TGTGCCAGCAGACCCGGCAGGGCCCCTAGCAATCAGCCCCAGCATTTT.

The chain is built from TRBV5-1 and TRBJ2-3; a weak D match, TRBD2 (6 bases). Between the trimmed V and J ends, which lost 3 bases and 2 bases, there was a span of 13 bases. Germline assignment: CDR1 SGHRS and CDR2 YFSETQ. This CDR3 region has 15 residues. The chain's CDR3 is CASSSPGETTDTQYF. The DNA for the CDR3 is TGCGCCAGCAGCTCCCCGGGGGAGACCACAGATACGCAGTATTTT.

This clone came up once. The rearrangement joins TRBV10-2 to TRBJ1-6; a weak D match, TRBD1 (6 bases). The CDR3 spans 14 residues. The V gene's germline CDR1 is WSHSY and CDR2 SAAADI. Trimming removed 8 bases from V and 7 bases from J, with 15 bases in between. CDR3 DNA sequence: TGCGCCAGCTCAGCTAACGGACAGAATTCACCCCTCCACTTT. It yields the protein CASSANGQNSPLHF.

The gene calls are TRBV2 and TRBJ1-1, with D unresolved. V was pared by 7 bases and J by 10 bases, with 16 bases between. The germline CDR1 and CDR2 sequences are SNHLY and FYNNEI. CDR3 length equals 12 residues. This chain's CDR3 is CASIQEALGAFF. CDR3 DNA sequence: TGTGCCAGCATCCAAGAGGCCTTGGGAGCTTTCTTT.

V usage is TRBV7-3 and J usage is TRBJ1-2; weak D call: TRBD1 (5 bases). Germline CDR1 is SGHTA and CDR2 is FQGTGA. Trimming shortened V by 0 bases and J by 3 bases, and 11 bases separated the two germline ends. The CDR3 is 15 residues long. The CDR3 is CASSLTVGGDYGYTF. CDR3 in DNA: TGTGCCAGCAGCTTAACGGTGGGAGGGGACTATGGCTACACCTTC. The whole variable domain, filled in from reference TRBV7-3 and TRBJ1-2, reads GAGVSQTPSNKVTEKGKYVELRCDPISGHTALYWYRQSLGQGPEFLIYFQGTGAADDSGLPNDRFFAVRPEGSVSTLKIQRTERGDSAVYLCASSLTVGGDYGYTFGSGTRLTVV.

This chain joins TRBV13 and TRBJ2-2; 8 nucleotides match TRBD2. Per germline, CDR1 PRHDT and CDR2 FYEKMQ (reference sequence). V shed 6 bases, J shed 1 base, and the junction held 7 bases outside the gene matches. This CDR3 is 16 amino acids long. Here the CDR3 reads CASSSREGQNTGELFF. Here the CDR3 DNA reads TGTGCCAGCAGTTCACGGGAGGGCCAGAACACCGGGGAGCTGTTTTTT.

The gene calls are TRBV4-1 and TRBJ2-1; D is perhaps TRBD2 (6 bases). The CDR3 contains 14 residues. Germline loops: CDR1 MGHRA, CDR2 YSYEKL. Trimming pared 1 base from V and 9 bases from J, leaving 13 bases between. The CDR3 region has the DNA TGCGCCAGCAGCCAAGGGGGCGGGATGGGTGAGCAGTTCTTC. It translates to CASSQGGGMGEQFF.

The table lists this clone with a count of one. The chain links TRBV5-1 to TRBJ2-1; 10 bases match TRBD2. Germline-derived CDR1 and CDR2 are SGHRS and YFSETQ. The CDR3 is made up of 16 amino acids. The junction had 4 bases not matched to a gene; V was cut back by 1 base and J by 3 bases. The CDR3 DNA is TGCGCCAGCAGCTTGCCTAGCGGGAGTTTCTACAATGAGCAGTTCTTC. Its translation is CASSLPSGSFYNEQFF.

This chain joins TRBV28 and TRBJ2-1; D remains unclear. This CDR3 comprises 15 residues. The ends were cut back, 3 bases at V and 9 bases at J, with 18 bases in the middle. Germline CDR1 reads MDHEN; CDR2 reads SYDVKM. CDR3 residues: CASSLALVSNGEQFF. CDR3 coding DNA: TGTGCCAGCAGTTTGGCTCTAGTAAGTAACGGTGAGCAGTTCTTC.